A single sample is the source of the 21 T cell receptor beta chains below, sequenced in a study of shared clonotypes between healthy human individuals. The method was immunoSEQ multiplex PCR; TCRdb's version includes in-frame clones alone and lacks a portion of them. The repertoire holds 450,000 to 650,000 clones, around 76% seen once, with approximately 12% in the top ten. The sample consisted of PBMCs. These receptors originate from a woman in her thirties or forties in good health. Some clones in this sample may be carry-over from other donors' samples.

Here the CDR3 reads CASSQGDYHNEQFF. DNA for the CDR3: TGCGCCAGCAGCCAAGGGGACTACCACAATGAGCAGTTCTTC. The V gene is TRBV4-1, the J gene TRBJ2-1, with 7 bases aligning to TRBD2. Per the germline V gene, CDR1 is MGHRA and CDR2 is YSYEKL. The ends lost 1 base at V and 5 bases at J; junction bases unmatched: 2. The CDR3 runs to 14 residues.

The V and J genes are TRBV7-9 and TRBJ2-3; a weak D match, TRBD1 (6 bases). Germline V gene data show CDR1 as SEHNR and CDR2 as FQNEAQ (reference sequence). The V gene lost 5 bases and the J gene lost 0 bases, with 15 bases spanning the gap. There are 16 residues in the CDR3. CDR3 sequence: CASSLTGGTSTDTQYF. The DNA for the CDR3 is TGTGCCAGCAGCCTCACTGGGGGCACCAGCACAGATACGCAGTATTTT.

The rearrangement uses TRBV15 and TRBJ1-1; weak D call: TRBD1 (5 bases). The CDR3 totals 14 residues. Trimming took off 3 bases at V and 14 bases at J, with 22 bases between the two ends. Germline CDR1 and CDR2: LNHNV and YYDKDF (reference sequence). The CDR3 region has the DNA TGTGCCACCAGCAGGAAAGGGTCCAGACAGACGCTCTTCTTT. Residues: CATSRKGSRQTLFF.

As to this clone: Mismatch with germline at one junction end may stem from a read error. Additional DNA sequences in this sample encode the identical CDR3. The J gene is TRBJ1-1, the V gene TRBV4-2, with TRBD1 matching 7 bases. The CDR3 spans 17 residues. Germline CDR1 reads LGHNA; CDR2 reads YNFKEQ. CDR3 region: CAGSQGGPGRMNTEAFF. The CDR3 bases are TGTGCCGGCAGCCAAGGGGGCCCGGGCCGCATGAACACCGAAGCTTTCTTT.

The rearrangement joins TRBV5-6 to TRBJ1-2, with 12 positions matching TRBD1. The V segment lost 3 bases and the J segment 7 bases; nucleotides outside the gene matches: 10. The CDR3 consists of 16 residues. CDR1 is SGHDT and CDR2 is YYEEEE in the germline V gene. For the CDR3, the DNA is TGTGCCAGCAGCTATACCGGGACAGGGGGCTGGGTTGGCTACACCTTC. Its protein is CASSYTGTGGWVGYTF.

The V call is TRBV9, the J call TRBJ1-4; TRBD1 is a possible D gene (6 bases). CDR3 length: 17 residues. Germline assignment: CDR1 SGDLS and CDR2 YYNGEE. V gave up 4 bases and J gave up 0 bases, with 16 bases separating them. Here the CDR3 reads CASSPRGRGPTNEKLFF. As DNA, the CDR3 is TGTGCCAGCAGCCCTCGGGGCAGGGGCCCAACTAATGAAAAACTGTTTTTT.

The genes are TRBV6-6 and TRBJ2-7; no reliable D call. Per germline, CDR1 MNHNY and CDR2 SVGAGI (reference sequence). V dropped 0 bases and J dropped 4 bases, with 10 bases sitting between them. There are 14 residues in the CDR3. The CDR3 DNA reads TGTGCCAGCAGTTACTCGGCTTTGCAGTACGAGCAGTACTTC. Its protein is CASSYSALQYEQYF.

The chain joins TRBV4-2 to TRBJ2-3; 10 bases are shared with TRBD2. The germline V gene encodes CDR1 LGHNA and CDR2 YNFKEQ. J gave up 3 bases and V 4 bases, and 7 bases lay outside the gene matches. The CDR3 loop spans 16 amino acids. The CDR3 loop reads CASSLTTGLATDTQYF. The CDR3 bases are TGTGCCAGCAGCCTTACGACGGGACTAGCGACAGATACGCAGTATTTT.

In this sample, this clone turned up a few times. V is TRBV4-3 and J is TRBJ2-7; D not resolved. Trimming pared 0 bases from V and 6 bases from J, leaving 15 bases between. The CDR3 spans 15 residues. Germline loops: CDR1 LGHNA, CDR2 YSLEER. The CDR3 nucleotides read TGCGCCAGCAGCCAAGATTTGACGGTGGTCTCCGAGCAGTACTTC. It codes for CASSQDLTVVSEQYF.

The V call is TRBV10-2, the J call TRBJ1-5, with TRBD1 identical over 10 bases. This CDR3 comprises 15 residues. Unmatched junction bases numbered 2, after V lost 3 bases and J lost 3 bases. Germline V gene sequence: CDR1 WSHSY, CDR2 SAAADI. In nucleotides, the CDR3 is TGCGCCAGCAGTGATGGGACAGGGGACAATCAGCCCCAGCATTTT. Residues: CASSDGTGDNQPQHF.

Here the CDR3 reads CASSWSPGTATYEQYF. The CDR3 nucleotides read TGTGCCAGCAGCTGGAGTCCCGGGACAGCGACCTACGAGCAGTACTTC. The rearrangement joins TRBV11-3 to TRBJ2-7; 7 nucleotides align to TRBD1. CDR1 and CDR2 from the germline V gene are SGHNT and YENEEA. Unmatched junction bases numbered 11, after V lost 4 bases and J lost 2 bases. The CDR3 runs 16 residues.

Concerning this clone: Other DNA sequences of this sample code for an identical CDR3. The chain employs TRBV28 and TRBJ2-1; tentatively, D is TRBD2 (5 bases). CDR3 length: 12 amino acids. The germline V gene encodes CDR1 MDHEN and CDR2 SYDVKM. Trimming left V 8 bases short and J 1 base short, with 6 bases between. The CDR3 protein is CASRGSYNEQFF. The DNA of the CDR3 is TGTGCCAGCCGGGGATCCTACAATGAGCAGTTCTTC.

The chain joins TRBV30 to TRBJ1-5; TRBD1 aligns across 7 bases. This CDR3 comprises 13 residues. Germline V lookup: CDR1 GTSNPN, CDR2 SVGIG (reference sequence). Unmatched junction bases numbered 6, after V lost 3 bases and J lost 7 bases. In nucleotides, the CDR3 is TGTGCCTGGAGCTACAGGGGTGAACAGCCCCAGCATTTT. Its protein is CAWSYRGEQPQHF.

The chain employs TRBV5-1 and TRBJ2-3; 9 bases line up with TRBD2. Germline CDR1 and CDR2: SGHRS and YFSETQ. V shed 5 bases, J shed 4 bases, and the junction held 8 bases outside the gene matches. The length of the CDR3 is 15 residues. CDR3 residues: CASRGSAGGSDTQYF. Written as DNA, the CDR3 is TGCGCCAGCAGAGGATCAGCGGGAGGCTCAGATACGCAGTATTTT.

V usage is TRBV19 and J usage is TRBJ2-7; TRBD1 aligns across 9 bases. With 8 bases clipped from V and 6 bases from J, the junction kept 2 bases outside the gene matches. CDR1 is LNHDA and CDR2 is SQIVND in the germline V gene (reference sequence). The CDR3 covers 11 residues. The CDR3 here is CASGQGLEQYF. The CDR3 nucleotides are TGTGCCAGTGGACAGGGGCTCGAGCAGTACTTC.

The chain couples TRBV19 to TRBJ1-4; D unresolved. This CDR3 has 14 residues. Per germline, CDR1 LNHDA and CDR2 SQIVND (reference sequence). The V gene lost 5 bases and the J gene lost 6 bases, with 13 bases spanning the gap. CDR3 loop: CASSPPGTDEKLFF. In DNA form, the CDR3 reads TGTGCCAGTAGTCCCCCGGGCACGGATGAAAAACTGTTTTTT.

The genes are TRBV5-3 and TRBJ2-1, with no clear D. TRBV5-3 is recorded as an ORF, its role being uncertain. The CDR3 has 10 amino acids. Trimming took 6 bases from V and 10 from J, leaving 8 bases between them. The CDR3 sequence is CARIVGEQFF. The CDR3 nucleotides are TGTGCCAGAATAGTGGGGGAGCAGTTCTTC.

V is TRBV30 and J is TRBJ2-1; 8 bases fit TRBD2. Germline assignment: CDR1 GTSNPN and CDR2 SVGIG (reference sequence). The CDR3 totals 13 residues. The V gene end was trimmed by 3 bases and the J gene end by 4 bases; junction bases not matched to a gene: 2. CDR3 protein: CAWRQREYNEQFF. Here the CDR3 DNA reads TGTGCCTGGAGACAGCGGGAGTACAATGAGCAGTTCTTC. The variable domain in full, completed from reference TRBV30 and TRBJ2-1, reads SQTIHQWPATLVQPVGSPLSLECTVEGTSNPNLYWYRQAAGRGLQLLFYSVGIGQISSEVPQNLSASRPQDRQFILSSKKLLLSDSGFYLCAWRQREYNEQFFGPGTRLTVL.

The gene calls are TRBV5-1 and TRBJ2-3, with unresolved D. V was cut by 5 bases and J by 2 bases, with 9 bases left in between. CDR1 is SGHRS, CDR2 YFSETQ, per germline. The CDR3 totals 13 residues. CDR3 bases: TGCGCCAGCAGAGGGCCGAACACAGATACGCAGTATTTT. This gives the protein CASRGPNTDTQYF.

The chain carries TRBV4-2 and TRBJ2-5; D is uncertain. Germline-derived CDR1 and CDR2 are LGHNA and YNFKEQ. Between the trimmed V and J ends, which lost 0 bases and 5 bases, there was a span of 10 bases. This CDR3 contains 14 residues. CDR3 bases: TGTGCCAGCAGCCAAGATCGGCCCGGGGAGACCCAGTACTTC. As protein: CASSQDRPGETQYF.

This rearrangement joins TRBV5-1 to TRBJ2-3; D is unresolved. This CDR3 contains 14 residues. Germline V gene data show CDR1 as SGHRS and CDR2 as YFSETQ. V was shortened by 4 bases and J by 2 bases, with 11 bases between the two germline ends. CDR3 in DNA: TGCGCCAGCAGCCGGTCAGGTTACACAGATACGCAGTATTTT. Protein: CASSRSGYTDTQYF.